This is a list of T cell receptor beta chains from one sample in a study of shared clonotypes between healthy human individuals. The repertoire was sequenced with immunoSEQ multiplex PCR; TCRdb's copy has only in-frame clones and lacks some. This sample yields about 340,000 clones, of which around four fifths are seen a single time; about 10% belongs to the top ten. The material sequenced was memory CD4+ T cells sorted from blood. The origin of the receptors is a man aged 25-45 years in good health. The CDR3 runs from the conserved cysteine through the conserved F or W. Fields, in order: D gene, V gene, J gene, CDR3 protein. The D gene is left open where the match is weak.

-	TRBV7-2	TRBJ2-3	CASSYGTPSTDTQYF
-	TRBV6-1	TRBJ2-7	CASSAVASAYEQYF
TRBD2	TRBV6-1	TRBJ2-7	CASSAGTSGYEQYF
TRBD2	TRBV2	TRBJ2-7	CASLAGGPKEQYF
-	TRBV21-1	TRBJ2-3	CASSSRSLPGAQNTDTQYF
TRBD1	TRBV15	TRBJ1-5	CATSRDRYQPQHF
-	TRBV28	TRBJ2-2	CASTDSLTGELFF
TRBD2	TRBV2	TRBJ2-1	CASSGAGGPYNEQFF
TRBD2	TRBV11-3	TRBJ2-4	CASRPTSGRAKSKNIQYF
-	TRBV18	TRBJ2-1	CASSPAVSYNEQFF
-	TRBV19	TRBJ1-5	CASSISRDVRPQHF
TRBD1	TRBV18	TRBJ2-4	CASSLTGGDLAKNIQYF
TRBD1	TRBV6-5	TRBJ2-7	CASRRTGNLDEQYF
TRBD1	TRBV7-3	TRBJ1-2	CASSWGQGDGYTF
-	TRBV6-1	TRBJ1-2	CASDRERGYGYTF
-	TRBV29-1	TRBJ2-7	CSVDISYEQYF